These 6 T cell receptor beta chains were sequenced from one sample in a study of T cells in Graves' hyperthyroidism and ophthalmopathy. Regions amplified from RNA transcripts were the TCR beta CDR3 regions. HTBI primers drove first-round RT-PCR of the TCR CDR3. TCRdb passed the multiplex PCR reads through MiXCR, listing each CDR3 protein once. In the table there are roughly 350,000 distinct CDR3 sequences, roughly 13% of which are singletons. Sequences were obtained from blood. The receptors here all came from a woman aged 30 to 39 with Graves' hyperthyroidism.

This clonotype was detected a few times. Here the CDR3 DNA reads TGCAGTGCTAGAGATACGGCGGTAGCGGGAGGGCCTGGCACCGGGGAGCTGTTTTTT. This translates into CSARDTAVAGGPGTGELFF. The J gene is TRBJ2-2, the V gene TRBV20-1; 11 positions agree with TRBD2. Germline V gene sequence: CDR1 DFQATT, CDR2 SNEGSKA (reference sequence). V gave up 0 bases and J gave up 4 bases; unmatched junction bases: 13. CDR3 length: 19 residues.

This clonotype was seen a few times. The chain combines TRBV29-1 with TRBJ2-3; 7 nucleotides align to TRBD1. This CDR3 is built from 14 residues. Trimming at V came to 4 bases and at J to 2 bases, leaving 6 bases not matched to a gene. The germline V gene encodes CDR1 SQVTM and CDR2 ANQGSEA. The CDR3 DNA reads as TGCAGCGTTGGTCGGGACAGAGTCACAGATACGCAGTATTTT. It specifies CSVGRDRVTDTQYF.

This clonotype was counted only a few times. This chain joins TRBV18 and TRBJ1-5; D is uncertain. Germline V gives CDR1 KGHSH, CDR2 LQKENI. The CDR3 loop spans 15 amino acids. V shed 5 bases and J shed 8 bases, with 19 bases lying between them. The CDR3 is CASSTGPNSGEPQHF. The CDR3 region has the DNA TGTGCCAGCTCAACCGGGCCTAATTCTGGGGAGCCCCAGCATTTT.

This clonotype occurred many times. This sequence joins TRBV6-1 and TRBJ2-2; 10 nucleotides agree with TRBD2. The CDR3 is 15 amino acids. J lost 6 bases, V lost 6 bases, and 7 bases had no gene match. Per germline, CDR1 MNHNS and CDR2 SASEGT. The CDR3 DNA reads TGTGCCAGCAGGGGGACTAGCGCTACCCCCGGGGAGCTGTTTTTT. Its translation is CASRGTSATPGELFF.

This clonotype was recorded at least ten times. The V gene is TRBV3-1, the J gene TRBJ2-1; D uncertain. V was cut by 4 bases and J by 6 bases, with 7 bases left in between. CDR3 length: 12 residues. Germline assignment: CDR1 LGHDT and CDR2 YNNKEL (reference sequence). The CDR3 protein is CASSRTLNEQFF. The CDR3 DNA reads TGTGCCAGCAGCCGCACCCTCAATGAGCAGTTCTTC.

This clonotype was observed a few times. The V gene is TRBV25-1, the J gene TRBJ2-1, with TRBD2 as a possible D gene (5 bases). Germline V gene data show CDR1 as MGHDK and CDR2 as SYGVNS. Trimming pared 5 bases from V and 7 bases from J, leaving 9 bases between. The CDR3 is 12 residues long. CDR3 amino acids: CASSWLANEQFF. The CDR3, as DNA: TGTGCCAGCAGTTGGCTAGCAAATGAGCAGTTCTTC. The variable domain in full, with the rest retrieved from reference TRBV25-1 and TRBJ2-1, is EADIYQTPRYLVIGTGKKITLECSQTMGHDKMYWYQQDPGMELHLIHYSYGVNSTEKGDLSSESTVSRIRTEHFPLTLESARPSHTSQYLCASSWLANEQFFGPGTRLTVL.